The rows below give T cell receptor beta chains drawn from one sample of a study of blood T cell repertoires in COVID-19. The protocol was immunoSEQ multiplex PCR, while the TCRdb copy is restricted to in-frame clones and leaves out a portion. The profile shows approximately 60,000 clones, more than 75% of them singletons. The sequenced sample was peripheral blood. These TCRs come from a man aged 60 to 75 with COVID-19, enrolled during active disease. Each CDR3 is given with its conserved first and last residue. Where a row states a size, it is once, few, many or the class of an expanded clone; other rows omit it.

>TRBV29-1|TRBJ2-7|many|13
CSVGMKEPYEQYF
>TRBV4-2|TRBJ2-7|.|15
CASSRREGLSYEQYF
>TRBV3-1/TRBV3-2|TRBJ2-3|.|14
CASSPRGLSDTQYF
>TRBV5-1|TRBJ2-7|.|14
CASSLATGNYEQYF
>TRBV6-2/TRBV6-3|TRBJ2-2|.|18
CASTPPSIAGERVGELFF
>TRBV19|TRBJ1-4|few|16
CASSIGGTGNEEKLFF
>TRBV6-1|TRBJ1-5|.|12
CASSDRGQPQHF
>TRBV5-6|TRBJ1-5|.|14
CASSSRQGPQPQHF
>TRBV25-1|TRBJ1-5|.|17
CASRTGGRSGSNQPQHF
>TRBV2|TRBJ1-2|.|12
CARTGGARGYTF
>TRBV3-1/TRBV3-2|TRBJ1-6|.|16
CASSQGDRGRGSPLHF
>TRBV24-1|TRBJ1-1|.|13
CATSDTGLSEAFF
>TRBV21-1|TRBJ2-1|.|15
CASIIRAGVPFEQFF
>TRBV6-5|TRBJ2-3|.|15
CASSYSRGTTDTQYF
>TRBV15|TRBJ1-4|.|13
CATSRDPNEKLFF
>TRBV6-1|TRBJ2-1|.|14
CASSETGGRVEQFF
>TRBV7-9|TRBJ2-5|.|14
CASSSGTGQETQYF
>TRBV5-4|TRBJ1-1|.|15
CASSPGTGGRTEAFF
>TRBV5-6|TRBJ2-3|.|15
CASSLLGQATDTQYF
>TRBV18|TRBJ1-5|.|14
CASSLTGNDQPQHF
>TRBV7-7|TRBJ2-3|.|14
CASSPSSYTDTQYF
>TRBV27|TRBJ2-1|.|16
CASSLSIGDDVNEQFF
>TRBV12-3/TRBV12-4|TRBJ1-2|.|12
CASSLGHYGYTF
>TRBV9|TRBJ1-1|.|15
CASSARGTALTEAFF
>TRBV2|TRBJ1-5|.|14
CASRKDRGNQPQHF
>TRBV7-2|TRBJ2-3|.|13
CASSSPQGGTQYF
>TRBV5-4|TRBJ2-7|once|15
CASSLGTDPLYEQYF
>TRBV2|TRBJ1-6|.|16
CASSARTGGGDSPLHF
>TRBV28|TRBJ1-2|once|15
CATYNDRGHDYGYTF
>TRBV19|TRBJ2-1|.|17
CASSPRILAGSYNEQFF
>TRBV29-1|TRBJ2-1|.|15
CSATNRDRGYNEQFF
>TRBV27|TRBJ2-7|.|15
CASSFGTGSSYEQYF
>TRBV11-3|TRBJ1-1|medium-sized|15
CASSLAKQGRREAFF
>TRBV7-9|TRBJ2-5|.|17
CASSLGVPSGKGETQYF
>TRBV11-2|TRBJ2-7|.|15
CASSFQGQGADEQYF
>TRBV24-1|TRBJ2-5|.|15
CATSDPSSGGGTQYF
>TRBV28|TRBJ1-4|.|13
CAAQGAKNEKLFF
>TRBV29-1|TRBJ2-7|few|12
CSVKGGGIEQYF
>TRBV28|TRBJ1-4|.|15
CASKAGQLINEKLFF
>TRBV5-1|TRBJ2-7|.|14
CASSGQVDGYEQYF
>TRBV19|TRBJ1-4|medium-sized|13
CASSGTSNEKLFF
>TRBV3-1/TRBV3-2|TRBJ2-3|once|15
CASSQGLSGAHTQYF
>TRBV12-3/TRBV12-4|TRBJ1-2|.|13
CASSPTGVGGYTF
>TRBV3-1/TRBV3-2|TRBJ2-2|.|16
CASSLRAGTNTGELFF
>TRBV5-1|TRBJ2-7|.|14
CASSPGQGSYEQYF
>TRBV19|TRBJ2-5|many|14
CASTSTGGEETQYF
>TRBV19|TRBJ1-1|.|17
CASSPHLDRPMGTEAFF
>TRBV28|TRBJ2-1|.|16
CASRRLAGGLVNEQFF
>TRBV6-6|TRBJ1-2|few|13
CASSHRGSGGYTF
>TRBV28|TRBJ2-3|.|13
CASNTRGTDTQYF
>TRBV7-2|TRBJ1-4|.|15
CASSPVVGGREKLFF
>TRBV4-2|TRBJ2-7|.|15
CASSQTAGVDYEQYF